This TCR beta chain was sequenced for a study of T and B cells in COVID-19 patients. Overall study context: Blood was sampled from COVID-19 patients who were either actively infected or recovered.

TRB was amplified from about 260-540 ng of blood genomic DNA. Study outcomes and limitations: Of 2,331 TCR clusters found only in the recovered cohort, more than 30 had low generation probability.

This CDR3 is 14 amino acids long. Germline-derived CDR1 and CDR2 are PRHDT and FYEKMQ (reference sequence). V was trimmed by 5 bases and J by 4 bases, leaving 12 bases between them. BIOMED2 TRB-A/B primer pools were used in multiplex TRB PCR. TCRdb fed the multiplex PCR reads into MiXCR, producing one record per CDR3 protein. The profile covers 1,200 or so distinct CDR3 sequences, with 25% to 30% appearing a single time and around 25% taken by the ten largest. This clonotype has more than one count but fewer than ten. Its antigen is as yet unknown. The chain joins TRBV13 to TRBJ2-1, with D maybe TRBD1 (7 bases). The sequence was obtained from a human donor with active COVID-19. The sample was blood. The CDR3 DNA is TGTGCCAGCAGCGAGGAGGGACAGTACAATGAGCAGTTCTTC. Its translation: CASSEEGQYNEQFF.